Listed here is a single T cell receptor beta chain. Its target is not known. This sample was taken from a study of T-cell reconstitution after alpha-beta-depleted transplantation in children. Study-level points and caveats: Reports say that about two months after transplant, the alpha-beta T cells came out of several hundred graft clones that had expanded. From newly produced T cells came most of the T-cell counts and diversity one year after transplant. Surviving recipient T cells and thymic progenitors accounted for the high day-60 TCRbeta diversity observed in some patients.

The CDR3 is 16 amino acids. In germline, CDR1 is LNHNV, CDR2 YYDKDF (reference sequence). The trim removed 7 bases at V and 6 bases at J, leaving 10 bases unmatched. The TCRbeta library incorporated unique molecular identifiers. MiXCR, run by TCRdb on the PCR reads, gives a single entry per CDR3 protein. The table records about 980,000 distinct CDR3 sequences, around 30% of them present only once. Sequencing used PBMCs, mostly from graft donor cells, obtained 360 days after TCRalphabeta/CD19-depleted stem cell transplant. The V gene is TRBV15, the J gene TRBJ2-3, with 13 bases that match TRBD2. The origin of this receptor is a boy less than two years old who had a stem cell transplant for SCID, so the T cells may come from the graft donor. The CDR3 nucleotides read TGTGCCACCACCCCGGGACTAGCGGGGCCCGGGGATACGCAGTATTTT. Its translation is CATTPGLAGPGDTQYF.